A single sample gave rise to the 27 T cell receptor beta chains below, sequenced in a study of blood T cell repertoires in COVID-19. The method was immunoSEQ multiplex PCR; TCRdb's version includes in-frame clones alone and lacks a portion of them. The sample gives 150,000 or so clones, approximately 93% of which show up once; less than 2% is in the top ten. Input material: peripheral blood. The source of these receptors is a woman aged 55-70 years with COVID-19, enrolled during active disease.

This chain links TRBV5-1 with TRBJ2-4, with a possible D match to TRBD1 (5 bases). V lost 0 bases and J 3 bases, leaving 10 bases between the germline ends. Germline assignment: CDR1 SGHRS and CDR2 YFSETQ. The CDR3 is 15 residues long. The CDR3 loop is CASSLDLTGKNIQYF. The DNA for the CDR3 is TGCGCCAGCAGCTTGGATCTAACAGGCAAAAACATTCAGTACTTC.

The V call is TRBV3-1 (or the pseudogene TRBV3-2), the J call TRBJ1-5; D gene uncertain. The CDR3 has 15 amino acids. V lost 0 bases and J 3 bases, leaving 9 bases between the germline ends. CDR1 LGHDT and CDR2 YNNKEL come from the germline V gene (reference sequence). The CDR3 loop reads CASSQDAGNNQPQHF. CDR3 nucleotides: TGTGCCAGCAGCCAAGATGCGGGGAACAATCAGCCCCAGCATTTT.

CDR3 residues: CASSPGQANSPLHF. In DNA form, the CDR3 reads TGTGCCAGCTCACCTGGGCAGGCTAATTCACCCCTCCACTTT. The rearrangement uses TRBV18 and TRBJ1-6; D call uncertain. V lost 3 bases, J lost 6 bases, and 9 bases lay in between. This CDR3 region has 14 residues. Germline V gene lookup returns CDR1 KGHSH and CDR2 LQKENI.

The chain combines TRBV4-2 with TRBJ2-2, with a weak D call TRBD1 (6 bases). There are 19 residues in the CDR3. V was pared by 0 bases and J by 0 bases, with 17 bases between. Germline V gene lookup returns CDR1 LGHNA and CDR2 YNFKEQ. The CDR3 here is CASSQDLSPGHTNTGELFF. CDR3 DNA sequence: TGTGCCAGCAGCCAAGATCTGTCCCCGGGACACACGAACACCGGGGAGCTGTTTTTT.

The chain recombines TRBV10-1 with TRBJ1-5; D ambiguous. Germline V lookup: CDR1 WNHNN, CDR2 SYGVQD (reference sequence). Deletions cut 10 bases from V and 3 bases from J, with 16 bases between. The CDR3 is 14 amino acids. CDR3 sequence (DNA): TGCGCCATCAAAGCGGTAGTTGCCAATCAGCCCCAGCATTTT. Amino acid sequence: CAIKAVVANQPQHF.

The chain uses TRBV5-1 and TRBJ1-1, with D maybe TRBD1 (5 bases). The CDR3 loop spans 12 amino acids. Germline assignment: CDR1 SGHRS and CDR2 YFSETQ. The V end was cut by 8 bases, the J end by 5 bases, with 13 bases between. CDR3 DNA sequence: TGCGCCAGTCCCCCCCGGGGGACTGAAGCTTTCTTT. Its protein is CASPPRGTEAFF.

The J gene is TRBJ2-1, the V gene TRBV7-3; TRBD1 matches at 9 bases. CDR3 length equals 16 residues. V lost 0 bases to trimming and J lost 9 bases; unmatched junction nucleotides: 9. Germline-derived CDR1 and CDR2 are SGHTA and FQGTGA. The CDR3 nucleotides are TGTGCCAGCAGCTTAACATACACCGGGACAGGGAGTGAGCAGTTCTTC. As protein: CASSLTYTGTGSEQFF.

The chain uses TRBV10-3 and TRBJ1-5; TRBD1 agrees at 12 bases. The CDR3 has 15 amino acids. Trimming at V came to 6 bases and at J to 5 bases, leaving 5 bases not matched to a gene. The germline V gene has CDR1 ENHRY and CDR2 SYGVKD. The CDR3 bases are TGTGCCATCAGGGGGACAGGGGGCGCGGATCAGCCCCAGCATTTT. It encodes CAIRGTGGADQPQHF.

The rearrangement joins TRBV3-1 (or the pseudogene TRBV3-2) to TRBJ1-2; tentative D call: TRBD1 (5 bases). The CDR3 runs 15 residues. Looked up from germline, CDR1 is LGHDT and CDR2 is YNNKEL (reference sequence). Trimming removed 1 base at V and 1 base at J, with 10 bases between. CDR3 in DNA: TGTGCCAGCAGCCAAGTTGGGGGGGATAACTATGGCTACACCTTC. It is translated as CASSQVGGDNYGYTF.

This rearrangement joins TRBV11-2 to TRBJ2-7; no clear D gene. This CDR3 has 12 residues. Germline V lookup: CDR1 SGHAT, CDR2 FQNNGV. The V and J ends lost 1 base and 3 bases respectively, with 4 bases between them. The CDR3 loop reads CASSLAYYEQYF. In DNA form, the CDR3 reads TGTGCCAGCAGCTTAGCCTACTACGAGCAGTACTTC.

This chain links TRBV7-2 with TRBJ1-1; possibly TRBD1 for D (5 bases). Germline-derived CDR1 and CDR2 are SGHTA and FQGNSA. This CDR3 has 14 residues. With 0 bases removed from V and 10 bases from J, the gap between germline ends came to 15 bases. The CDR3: CASSLAARAGGAFF. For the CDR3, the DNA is TGTGCCAGCAGCTTAGCCGCCAGGGCGGGGGGAGCTTTCTTT.

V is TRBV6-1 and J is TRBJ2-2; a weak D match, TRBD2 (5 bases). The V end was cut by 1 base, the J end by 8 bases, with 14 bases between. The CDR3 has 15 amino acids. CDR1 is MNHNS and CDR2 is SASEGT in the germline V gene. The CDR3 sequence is CASSEVRRARGELFF. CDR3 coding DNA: TGTGCCAGCAGTGAAGTGCGGCGGGCTCGGGGGGAGCTGTTTTTT.

DNA for the CDR3: TGTGCCACCTCCCGCGGGACAGTTAAGAATCAGCCCCAGCATTTT. It is translated as CATSRGTVKNQPQHF. V and J are TRBV19 and TRBJ1-5; 7 bases are shared with TRBD1. Germline-derived CDR1 and CDR2 are LNHDA and SQIVND (reference sequence). CDR3 size: 15 residues. Trimming cost V 10 bases and J 4 bases; bases outside gene matches: 13. Using reference TRBV19 and TRBJ1-5 for the parts outside the CDR3, the full variable domain is DGGITQSPKYLFRKEGQNVTLSCEQNLNHDAMYWYRQDPGQGLRLIYYSQIVNDFQKGDIAEGYSVSREKKESFPLTVTSAQKNPTAFYLCATSRGTVKNQPQHFGDGTRLSIL.

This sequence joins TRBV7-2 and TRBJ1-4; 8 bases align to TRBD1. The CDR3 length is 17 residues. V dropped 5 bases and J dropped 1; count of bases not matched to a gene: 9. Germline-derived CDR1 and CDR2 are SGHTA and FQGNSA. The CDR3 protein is CASSPTGTGQTNEKLFF. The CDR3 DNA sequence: TGTGCCAGCAGCCCGACCGGGACAGGACAAACTAATGAAAAACTGTTTTTT.

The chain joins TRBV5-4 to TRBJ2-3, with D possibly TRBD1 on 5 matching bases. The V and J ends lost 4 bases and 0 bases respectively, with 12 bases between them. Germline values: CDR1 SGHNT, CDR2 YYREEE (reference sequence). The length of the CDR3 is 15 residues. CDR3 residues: CASSRGLTSTDTQYF. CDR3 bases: TGTGCCAGCAGCAGGGGCCTGACTAGCACAGATACGCAGTATTTT.

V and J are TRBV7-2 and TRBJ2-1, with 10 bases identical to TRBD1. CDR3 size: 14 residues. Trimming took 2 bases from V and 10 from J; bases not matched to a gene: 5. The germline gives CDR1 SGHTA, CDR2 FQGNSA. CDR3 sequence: CASSLTRDRGEQFF. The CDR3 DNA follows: TGTGCCAGCAGCTTAACCCGGGACAGGGGCGAGCAGTTCTTC. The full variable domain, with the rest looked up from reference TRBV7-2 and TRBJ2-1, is GAGVSQSPSNKVTEKGKDVELRCDPISGHTALYWYRQSLGQGLEFLIYFQGNSAPDKSGLPSDRFSAERTGGSVSTLTIQRTQQEDSAVYLCASSLTRDRGEQFFGPGTRLTVL.

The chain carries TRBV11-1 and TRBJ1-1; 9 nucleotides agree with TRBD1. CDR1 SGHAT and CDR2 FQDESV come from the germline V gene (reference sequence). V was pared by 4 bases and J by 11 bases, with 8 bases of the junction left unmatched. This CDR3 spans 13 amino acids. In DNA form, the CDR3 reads TGTGCCAGCAGCTCTGGACAGGGGATGAATGCTTTCTTT. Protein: CASSSGQGMNAFF.

The CDR3: CATSRDLNEKLFF. DNA for the CDR3: TGTGCCACCAGCAGAGACCTTAATGAAAAACTGTTTTTT. The V and J genes are TRBV15 and TRBJ1-4; D not resolved. From germline, CDR1 is LNHNV and CDR2 YYDKDF (reference sequence). The CDR3 extends over 13 amino acids. Trimming left V 0 bases short and J 4 bases short, with 3 bases between.

The CDR3 DNA follows: TGTGCCAGCAGCGTAGAGGCAGGGGGTCATAATGAAAAACTGTTTTTT. Translated, it gives CASSVEAGGHNEKLFF. The chain has TRBV9 and TRBJ1-4; TRBD1 matches 7 bases. CDR3 length: 16 amino acids. Germline lookup yields CDR1 SGDLS and CDR2 YYNGEE. Trimming removed 0 bases from V and 4 bases from J; junction bases left unmatched: 6.

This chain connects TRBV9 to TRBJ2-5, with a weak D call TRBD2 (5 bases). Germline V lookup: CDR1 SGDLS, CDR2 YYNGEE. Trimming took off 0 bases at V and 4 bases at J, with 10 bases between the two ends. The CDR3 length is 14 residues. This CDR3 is CASSVVGSGETQYF. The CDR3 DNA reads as TGTGCCAGCAGCGTAGTGGGGAGTGGAGAGACCCAGTACTTC.

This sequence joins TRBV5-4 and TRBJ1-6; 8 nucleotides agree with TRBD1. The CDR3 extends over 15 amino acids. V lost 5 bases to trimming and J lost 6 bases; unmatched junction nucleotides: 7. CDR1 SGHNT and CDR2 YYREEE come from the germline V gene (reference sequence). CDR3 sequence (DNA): TGTGCCAGCAGTCAAGACAGGGGCAGTAATTCACCCCTCCACTTT. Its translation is CASSQDRGSNSPLHF.

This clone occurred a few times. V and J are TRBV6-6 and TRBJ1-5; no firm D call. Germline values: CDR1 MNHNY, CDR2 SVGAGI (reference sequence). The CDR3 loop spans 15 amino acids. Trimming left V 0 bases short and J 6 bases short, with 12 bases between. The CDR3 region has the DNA TGTGCCAGCAGTTACTCGACTAGGGAGGGTCAGCCCCAGCATTTT. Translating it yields CASSYSTREGQPQHF.

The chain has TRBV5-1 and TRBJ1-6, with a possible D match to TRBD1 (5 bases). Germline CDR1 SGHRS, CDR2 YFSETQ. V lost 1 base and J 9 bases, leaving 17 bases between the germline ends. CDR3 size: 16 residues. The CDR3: CASSLLQVVGGSPLHF. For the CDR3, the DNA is TGCGCCAGCAGCTTGCTCCAGGTGGTCGGGGGTTCACCCCTCCACTTT. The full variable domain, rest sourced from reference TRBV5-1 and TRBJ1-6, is KAGVTQTPRYLIKTRGQQVTLSCSPISGHRSVSWYQQTPGQGLQFLFEYFSETQRNKGNFPGRFSGRQFSNSRSEMNVSTLELGDSALYLCASSLLQVVGGSPLHFGNGTRLTVT.

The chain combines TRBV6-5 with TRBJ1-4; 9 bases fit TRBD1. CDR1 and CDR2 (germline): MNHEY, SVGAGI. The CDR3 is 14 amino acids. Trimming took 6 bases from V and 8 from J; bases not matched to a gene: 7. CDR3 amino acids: CASRKQGAQEKLFF. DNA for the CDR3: TGTGCCAGCAGAAAACAGGGGGCGCAGGAAAAACTGTTTTTT.

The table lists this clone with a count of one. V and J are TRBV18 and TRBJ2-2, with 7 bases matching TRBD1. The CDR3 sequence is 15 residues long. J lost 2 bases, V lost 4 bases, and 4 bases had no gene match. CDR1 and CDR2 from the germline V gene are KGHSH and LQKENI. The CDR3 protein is CASSRTGENTGELFF. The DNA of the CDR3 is TGTGCCAGCTCACGGACAGGCGAAAACACCGGGGAGCTGTTTTTT.

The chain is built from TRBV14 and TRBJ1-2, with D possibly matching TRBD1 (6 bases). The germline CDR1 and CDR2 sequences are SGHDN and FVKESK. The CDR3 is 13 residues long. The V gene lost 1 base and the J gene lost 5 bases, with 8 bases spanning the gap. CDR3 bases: TGTGCCAGCAGCCAAGGGACAGTGTATGGCTACACCTTC. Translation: CASSQGTVYGYTF.

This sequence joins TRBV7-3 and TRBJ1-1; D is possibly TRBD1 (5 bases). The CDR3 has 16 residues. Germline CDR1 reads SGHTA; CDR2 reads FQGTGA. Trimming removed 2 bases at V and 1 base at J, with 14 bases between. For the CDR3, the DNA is TGTGCCAGCAGCTTACGCGGGGGGAGGGCGAACACTGAAGCTTTCTTT. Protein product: CASSLRGGRANTEAFF.